Below, one TCR beta chain is given with its context. This entry is derived from a study of OX40 agonist ivuxolimab in advanced cancers. Assay used: immunoSEQ multiplex PCR; TCRdb lists only in-frame clones, some missing. The table records about 68,000 clones, roughly 84% of them present only once. The sequence was obtained from an adult with an advanced solid tumor such as melanoma, head and neck, liver or kidney cancer. The sequenced sample was CD4+ or CD8+ T cells sorted from blood, obtained in a trial of the OX40 agonist ivuxolimab.

In nucleotides, the CDR3 is TGTGCCAGCAGCTTGGCCCCCCAACGGAGAACCAATGAGCAGTTCTTC. This gives the protein CASSLAPQRRTNEQFF. The V call is TRBV5-6, the J call TRBJ2-1; D unclear. CDR1 SGHDT and CDR2 YYEEEE come from the germline V gene. The ends were cut back, 0 bases at V and 6 bases at J, with 16 bases in the middle. The CDR3 is 16 amino acids.